This T cell receptor (beta chain) comes out of a study of cytomegalovirus exposure and HLA in healthy donors. In regard to this clone: Its antigen is still unknown.

Points from the study as a whole: An analysis was carried out at a later point. It showed that HLA-associated TCR beta chains were more clonally expanded than equally common non-associated chains. HLA alleles were associated with some 16,000 TCR beta sequences in a later analysis at 0.05 false discovery rate. As was reported, the HLA-A and HLA-B alleles of most subjects were accurately predicted from TCR beta sequences.

PCR employed 60 Vbeta and 13 Jbeta primers. Clones were sequenced by immunoSEQ multiplex PCR, and TCRdb holds only the in-frame ones, with some missing. The sample totals about 65,000 clones; its top ten clones hold 15% to 20%. The TCR sequence derives from a boy younger than 18 in good health and CMV-seronegative. The sequenced sample was PBMCs.

CDR3: CAISEPNRANSYEQYF. In DNA form, the CDR3 reads TGTGCCATCAGTGAGCCAAACAGGGCGAACTCCTACGAGCAGTACTTC. The V gene is TRBV10-3, the J gene TRBJ2-7, with a tentative D call TRBD1 (6 bases). The germline V gene has CDR1 ENHRY and CDR2 SYGVKD. The CDR3 length is 16 residues. V was pared by 2 bases and J by 0 bases, with 14 bases between.